Presented here are 15 T cell receptor beta chains from one specimen sequenced in a study of CD8 T cells in Susac syndrome. After extraction with the RNeasy kit, about 0.5 to 1 ug of the RNA was reverse transcribed using random hexamers. Each CDR3 protein is one row after TCRdb ran MiXCR on the immunoSEQ multiplex PCR reads. This table has 69,000 or so distinct CDR3 sequences, 90% to 95% appearing once. Sequencing was done on a sample of CD8+ T cells from PBMCs. These receptors were obtained from a human donor with multiple sclerosis.

The V gene is TRBV11-1, the J gene TRBJ2-1; either TRBD1 or TRBD2 may supply D (5 bases each). V was shortened by 7 bases and J by 8 bases, with 18 bases between the two germline ends. CDR3 length: 14 residues. Germline-derived CDR1 and CDR2 are SGHAT and FQDESV (reference sequence). CDR3 protein: CASKPGPLADEQFF. CDR3 nucleotides: TGTGCCAGCAAACCGGGACCCCTGGCGGATGAGCAGTTCTTC.

The chain combines TRBV5-1 with TRBJ2-7; weak D call: TRBD1 (6 bases). The CDR3 spans 14 residues. Germline V gene sequence: CDR1 SGHRS, CDR2 YFSETQ. V lost 3 bases, J lost 3 bases, and 13 bases lay in between. In DNA, the CDR3 is TGCGCCAGCAGCTCCGGACAGACATTCTACGAGCAGTACTTC. It translates to CASSSGQTFYEQYF.

The V gene is TRBV15, the J gene TRBJ1-5; 7 bases agree with TRBD1. The CDR3 sequence is 15 residues long. The V gene end was trimmed by 6 bases and the J gene end by 0 bases; junction bases not matched to a gene: 5. The V gene's germline CDR1 is LNHNV and CDR2 YYDKDF (reference sequence). CDR3 sequence (DNA): TGTGCCACCAGTCAGACAGGGAATAGCAATCAGCCCCAGCATTTT. Protein: CATSQTGNSNQPQHF. The full variable domain, completed using reference TRBV15 and TRBJ1-5, is DAMVIQNPRYQVTQFGKPVTLSCSQTLNHNVMYWYQQKSSQAPKLLFHYYDKDFNNEADTPDNFQSRRPNTSFCFLDIRSPGLGDTAMYLCATSQTGNSNQPQHFGDGTRLSIL.

This clonotype was recorded only once. This chain links TRBV29-1 with TRBJ1-2, with D perhaps TRBD1 (6 bases). The CDR3 is 13 amino acids. The V and J ends lost 7 bases and 3 bases respectively, with 15 bases between them. The germline V gene encodes CDR1 SQVTM and CDR2 ANQGSEA. The CDR3 protein is CSARGGRDYGYTF. CDR3 in DNA: TGCAGCGCAAGAGGGGGACGCGACTATGGCTACACCTTC. The whole variable domain, filled in from reference TRBV29-1 and TRBJ1-2, reads SAVISQKPSRDICQRGTSLTIQCQVDSQVTMMFWYRQQPGQSLTLIATANQGSEATYESGFVIDKFPISRPNLTFSTLTVSNMSPEDSSIYLCSARGGRDYGYTFGSGTRLTVV.

V and J are TRBV29-1 and TRBJ1-2, with a possible D match to TRBD1 (5 bases). Germline values: CDR1 SQVTM, CDR2 ANQGSEA. V was shortened by 4 bases and J by 0 bases, with 15 bases between the two germline ends. The CDR3 is 15 residues long. DNA for the CDR3: TGCAGCGTTGCGACAGCTAAGTCCTCTAACTATGGCTACACCTTC. Translation: CSVATAKSSNYGYTF.

This chain uses TRBV29-1 with TRBJ2-7; 7 bases match TRBD1. The germline CDR1 and CDR2 sequences are SQVTM and ANQGSEA. V was clipped by 8 bases and J by 2 bases; unmatched bases: 21. CDR3 size: 17 residues. The CDR3 protein is CSPDRRKFDYDTYEQYF. In DNA form, the CDR3 reads TGCAGCCCGGACAGGCGGAAGTTTGATTACGATACCTACGAGCAGTACTTC.

The table lists this clonotype with a count of one. The gene calls are TRBV3-1 and TRBJ1-2, with D possibly TRBD1 on 5 matching bases. Germline lookup yields CDR1 LGHDT and CDR2 YNNKEL (reference sequence). Between the trimmed V and J ends, which lost 4 bases and 3 bases, there was a span of 15 bases. The CDR3 runs to 15 residues. The CDR3 DNA sequence: TGTGCCAGCAGCCCGGGACTCAACAAGGACTATGGCTACACCTTC. It codes for CASSPGLNKDYGYTF.

In this sample, this clonotype turned up once. The rearrangement links TRBV4-1 to TRBJ2-1; D unresolved. Germline assignment: CDR1 MGHRA and CDR2 YSYEKL. This CDR3 comprises 12 residues. Trimming cost V 4 bases and J 5 bases, with 6 bases left between them. In DNA, the CDR3 is TGCGCCAGCAGCCCCGGAAACAATGAGCAGTTCTTC. Its protein product is CASSPGNNEQFF.

This chain links TRBV29-1 with TRBJ2-3, with D maybe TRBD2 (6 bases). Trimming cost V 4 bases and J 0 bases, with 11 bases left between them. The CDR3 covers 14 residues. Germline V gene sequence: CDR1 SQVTM, CDR2 ANQGSEA. The CDR3 is CSVVPTSSTDTQYF. CDR3 coding DNA: TGCAGCGTTGTCCCCACTAGCAGCACAGATACGCAGTATTTT.

V is TRBV7-6 and J is TRBJ2-4, with a possible D match to TRBD2 (5 bases). Trimming removed 2 bases from V and 2 bases from J, with 13 bases in between. The CDR3 extends over 16 amino acids. Germline-derived CDR1 and CDR2 are SGHVS and FNYEAQ. The CDR3 region has the DNA TGTGCCAGCAGCTTATTCGAGGGCGTGCCCAAAAACATTCAGTACTTC. Translating gives CASSLFEGVPKNIQYF.

The chain joins TRBV4-1 to TRBJ2-4; TRBD1 agrees at 7 bases. The CDR3 extends over 15 amino acids. V lost 4 bases and J lost 1; bases outside the gene matches: 4. From germline, CDR1 is MGHRA and CDR2 YSYEKL. CDR3 nucleotide sequence: TGCGCCAGCAGCCCAGAGGGACAGGCCAAAAACATTCAGTACTTC. This codes for CASSPEGQAKNIQYF.

The V gene is TRBV6-5, the J gene TRBJ2-2; 9 bases map to TRBD2. V lost 2 bases and J lost 5; bases outside the gene matches: 9. CDR3 length: 17 amino acids. Germline values: CDR1 MNHEY, CDR2 SVGAGI. The CDR3 loop reads CASSYGGSGGTTGELFF. The CDR3 DNA reads TGTGCCAGCAGTTACGGGGGTAGCGGGGGTACTACCGGGGAGCTGTTTTTT.

J is TRBJ1-5 and V is TRBV2; unclear D gene. The CDR3 has 13 residues. V lost 2 bases, J lost 4 bases, and 6 bases lay in between. Per germline, CDR1 SNHLY and CDR2 FYNNEI. CDR3 protein: CASSERANQPQHF. For the CDR3, the DNA is TGTGCCAGCAGTGAAAGGGCAAATCAGCCCCAGCATTTT.

This rearrangement joins TRBV29-1 to TRBJ2-1, with D possibly matching TRBD2 (6 bases). This CDR3 contains 13 residues. The ends were cut back, 3 bases at V and 2 bases at J, with 8 bases in the middle. Germline-derived CDR1 and CDR2 are SQVTM and ANQGSEA. CDR3 loop: CSVDRGTYNEQFF. The CDR3 bases are TGCAGCGTTGACCGCGGGACCTACAATGAGCAGTTCTTC.

The chain uses TRBV2 and TRBJ1-1; TRBD1 aligns across 8 bases. The V gene end was trimmed by 1 base and the J gene end by 3 bases; junction bases not matched to a gene: 4. Looked up from germline, CDR1 is SNHLY and CDR2 is FYNNEI. The CDR3 consists of 15 residues. The CDR3 nucleotides read TGTGCCAGCAGTGAAGGGACAGGGTTGTACACTGAAGCTTTCTTT. Translated: CASSEGTGLYTEAFF.